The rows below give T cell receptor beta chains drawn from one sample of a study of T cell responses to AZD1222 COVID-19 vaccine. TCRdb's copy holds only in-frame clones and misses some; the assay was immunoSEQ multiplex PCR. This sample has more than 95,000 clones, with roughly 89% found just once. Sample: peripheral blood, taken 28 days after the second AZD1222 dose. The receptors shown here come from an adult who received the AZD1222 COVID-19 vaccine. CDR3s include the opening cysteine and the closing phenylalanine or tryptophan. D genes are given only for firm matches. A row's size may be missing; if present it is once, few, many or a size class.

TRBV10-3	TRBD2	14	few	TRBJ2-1	CAISVGGSNNEQFF	TGTGCCATCAGTGTCGGCGGGAGTAATAATGAGCAGTTCTTC
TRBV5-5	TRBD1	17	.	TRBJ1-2	CASSPSWTGHNEYGYTF	TGTGCCAGCAGCCCATCTTGGACAGGTCATAACGAATATGGCTACACCTTC
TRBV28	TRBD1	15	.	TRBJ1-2	CASSGQGDWNYGYTF	TGTGCCAGCAGTGGACAGGGGGACTGGAACTATGGCTACACCTTC
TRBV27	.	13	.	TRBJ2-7	CASSLRAGYEQYF	TGTGCCAGCAGTTTAAGGGCAGGATACGAGCAGTACTTC
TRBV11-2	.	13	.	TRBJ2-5	CASSPTSIGTQYF	TGTGCCAGCAGCCCAACTAGCATTGGGACCCAGTACTTC
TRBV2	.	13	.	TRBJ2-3	CASTLARTDTQYF	TGTGCCAGCACTCTAGCACGAACAGATACGCAGTATTTT
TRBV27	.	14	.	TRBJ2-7	CASSRPGPLYEQYF	TGTGCCAGCAGCCGACCCGGACCGCTCTACGAGCAGTACTTC
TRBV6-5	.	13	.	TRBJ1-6	CASRAYPGSPLHF	TGTGCCAGCAGGGCCTATCCAGGTTCACCCCTCCACTTT
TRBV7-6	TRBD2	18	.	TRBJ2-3	CASSLAKLGSGRGDTQYF	TGTGCCAGCAGCTTAGCGAAATTGGGTAGCGGGAGAGGCGATACGCAGTATTTT
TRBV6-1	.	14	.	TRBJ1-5	CASSEAGNNQPQHF	TGTGCCAGCAGTGAAGCTGGGAACAATCAGCCCCAGCATTTT
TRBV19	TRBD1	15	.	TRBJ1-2	CASTISGQFGYGYTF	TGTGCCAGTACTATCTCGGGACAGTTCGGCTATGGCTACACCTTC
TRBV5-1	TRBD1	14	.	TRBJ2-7	CASSDLQGASLKYF	TGCGCCAGCAGTGACTTACAGGGGGCCTCCCTGAAGTACTTC
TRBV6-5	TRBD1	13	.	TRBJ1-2	CASGQEKNYGYTF	TGTGCCAGTGGACAGGAGAAAAACTATGGCTACACCTTC
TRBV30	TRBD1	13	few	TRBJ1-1	CAWSGGTGGISFF	TGTGCCTGGAGTGGGGGGACAGGGGGTATATCTTTCTTT
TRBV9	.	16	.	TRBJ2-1	CASSPGTPSSYNEQFF	TGTGCCAGCAGCCCAGGGACCCCGAGCTCCTACAATGAGCAGTTCTTC
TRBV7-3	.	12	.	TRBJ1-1	CASTSPGSRAFF	TGTGCCAGCACCTCCCCGGGGTCTCGGGCTTTCTTT
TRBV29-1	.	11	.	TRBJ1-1	CSVQGNTEAFF	TGCAGCGTCCAAGGAAACACTGAAGCTTTCTTT
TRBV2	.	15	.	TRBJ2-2	CASIGQSLNTGELFF	TGTGCCAGCATTGGCCAATCCCTAAACACCGGGGAGCTGTTTTTT
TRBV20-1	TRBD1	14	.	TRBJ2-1	CSASEGARNNEQFF	TGCAGTGCTAGTGAGGGGGCGAGGAACAATGAGCAGTTCTTC
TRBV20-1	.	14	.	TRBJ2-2	CSASAEENTGELFF	TGCAGTGCTAGTGCGGAGGAGAACACCGGGGAGCTGTTTTTT
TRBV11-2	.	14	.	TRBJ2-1	CASSSDVAYNEQFF	TGTGCCAGCAGCTCCGACGTTGCCTACAATGAGCAGTTCTTC
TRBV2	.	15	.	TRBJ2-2	CASSTEQMNTGELFF	TGTGCCAGCAGTACGGAACAGATGAACACCGGGGAGCTGTTTTTT
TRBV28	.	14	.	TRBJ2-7	CASSSGQGTYEQYF	TGTGCCAGCAGTTCAGGCCAGGGCACCTACGAGCAGTACTTC
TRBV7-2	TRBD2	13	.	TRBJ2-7	CASSLVAGWEQYF	TGTGCCAGCAGCTTAGTAGCGGGATGGGAGCAGTACTTC
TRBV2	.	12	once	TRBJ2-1	CASSETGNEQFF	TGTGCCAGCAGTGAGACCGGGAATGAGCAGTTCTTC
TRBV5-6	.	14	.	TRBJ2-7	CASSLGGEIYEQYF	TGTGCCAGCAGCTTGGGCGGGGAGATTTACGAGCAGTACTTC
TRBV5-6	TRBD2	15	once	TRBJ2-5	CASRLAGPAGETQYF	TGTGCCAGCAGGTTAGCGGGGCCGGCCGGGGAGACCCAGTACTTC
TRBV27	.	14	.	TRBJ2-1	CASSSGVSYNEQFF	TGTGCCAGCAGTTCCGGCGTCTCCTACAATGAGCAGTTCTTC
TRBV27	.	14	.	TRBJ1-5	CASSWSAGNQPQHF	TGTGCCAGCAGTTGGAGCGCAGGCAATCAGCCCCAGCATTTT
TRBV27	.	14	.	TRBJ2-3	CASSPGYPTDTQYF	TGTGCCAGCAGTCCAGGGTACCCTACAGATACGCAGTATTTT
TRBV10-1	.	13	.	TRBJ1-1	CASSELRNTEAFF	TGCGCCAGCAGTGAGTTAAGGAACACTGAAGCTTTCTTT